This TCR beta chain was found in a study of early T cells in non-severe SARS-CoV-2 infection. Study-level background: The chains were unpaired, and the sequenced material was bulk RNA from unsorted whole blood.

V was cut by 4 bases and J by 3 bases, with 17 bases left in between. The CDR3 contains 15 residues. Germline V gene lookup returns CDR1 SGDLS and CDR2 YYNGEE. Attachment of unique molecular identifiers was made to individual cDNA molecules. TCRdb passed the 5' RACE reads through MiXCR, listing each CDR3 protein once. Counted here are 64,000 or so distinct CDR3 sequences, approximately 14% occurring once; the ten biggest clones make up 4% to 5%. The receptor was derived from an adult who was a healthcare worker with PCR-confirmed SARS-CoV-2 infection or an uninfected control (not recorded which). Sequencing used whole blood. The rearrangement uses TRBV9 and TRBJ2-7; TRBD2 might be the D (6 bases). The CDR3 sequence: CASSPGASASYEQYF. The CDR3 DNA is TGTGCCAGCAGCCCCGGTGCTAGCGCAAGCTACGAGCAGTACTTC.